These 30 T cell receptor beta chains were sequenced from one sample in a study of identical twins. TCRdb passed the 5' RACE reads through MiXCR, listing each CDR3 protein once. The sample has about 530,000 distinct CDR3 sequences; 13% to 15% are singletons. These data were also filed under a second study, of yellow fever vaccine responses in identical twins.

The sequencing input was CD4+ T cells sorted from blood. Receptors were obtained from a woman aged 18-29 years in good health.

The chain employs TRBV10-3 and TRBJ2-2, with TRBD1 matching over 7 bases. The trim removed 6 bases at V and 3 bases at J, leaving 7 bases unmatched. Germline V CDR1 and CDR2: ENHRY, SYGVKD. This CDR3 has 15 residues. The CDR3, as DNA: TGTGCCATCAGGGGGACAGAATACCACACCGGGGAGCTGTTTTTT. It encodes CAIRGTEYHTGELFF.

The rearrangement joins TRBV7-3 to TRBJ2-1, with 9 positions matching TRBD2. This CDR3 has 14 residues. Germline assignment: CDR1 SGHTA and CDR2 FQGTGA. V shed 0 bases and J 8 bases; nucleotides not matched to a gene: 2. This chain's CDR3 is CASSLTSGSHEQFF. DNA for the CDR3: TGTGCCAGCAGCTTAACTAGCGGGAGCCATGAGCAGTTCTTC.

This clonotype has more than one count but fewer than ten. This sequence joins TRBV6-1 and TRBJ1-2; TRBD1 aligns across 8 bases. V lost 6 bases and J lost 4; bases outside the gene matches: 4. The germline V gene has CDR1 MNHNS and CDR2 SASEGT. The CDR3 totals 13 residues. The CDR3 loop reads CASRQGGSYGYTF. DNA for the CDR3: TGTGCCAGCAGACAGGGGGGTTCCTATGGCTACACCTTC.

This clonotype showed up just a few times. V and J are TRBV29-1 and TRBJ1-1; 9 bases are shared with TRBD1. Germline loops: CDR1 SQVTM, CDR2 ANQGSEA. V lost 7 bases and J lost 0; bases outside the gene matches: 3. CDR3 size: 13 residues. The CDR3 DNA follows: TGCAGCGGGACAGGGGCAATGAACACTGAAGCTTTCTTT. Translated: CSGTGAMNTEAFF.

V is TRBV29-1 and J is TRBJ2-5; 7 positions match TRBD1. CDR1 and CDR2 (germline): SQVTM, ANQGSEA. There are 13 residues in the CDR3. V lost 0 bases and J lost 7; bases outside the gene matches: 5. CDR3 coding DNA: TGCAGCGTTGAAGACCCAACAGGGGTGACCCAGTACTTC. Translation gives CSVEDPTGVTQYF.

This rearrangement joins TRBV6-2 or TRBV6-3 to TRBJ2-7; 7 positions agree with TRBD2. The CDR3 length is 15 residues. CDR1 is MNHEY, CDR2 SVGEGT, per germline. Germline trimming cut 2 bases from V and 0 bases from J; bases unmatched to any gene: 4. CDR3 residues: CASSYSGDSSYEQYV. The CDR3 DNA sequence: TGTGCCAGCAGTTACAGCGGGGATAGCTCCTACGAGCAGTACGTC.

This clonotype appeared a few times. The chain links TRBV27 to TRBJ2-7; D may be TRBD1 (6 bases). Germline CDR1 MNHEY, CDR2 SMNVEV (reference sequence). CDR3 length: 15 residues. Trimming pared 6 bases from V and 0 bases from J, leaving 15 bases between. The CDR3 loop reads CASRPRGDSSYEQYV. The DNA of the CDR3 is TGTGCCAGCAGACCCAGGGGCGACAGCTCCTACGAGCAGTACGTC.

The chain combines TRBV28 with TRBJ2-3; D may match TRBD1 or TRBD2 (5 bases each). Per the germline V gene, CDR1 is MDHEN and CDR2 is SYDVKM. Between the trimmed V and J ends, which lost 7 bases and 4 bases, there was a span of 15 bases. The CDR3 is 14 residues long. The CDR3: CASTSRGVADTQYF. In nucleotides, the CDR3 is TGTGCCAGCACCTCACGAGGGGTCGCAGATACGCAGTATTTT.

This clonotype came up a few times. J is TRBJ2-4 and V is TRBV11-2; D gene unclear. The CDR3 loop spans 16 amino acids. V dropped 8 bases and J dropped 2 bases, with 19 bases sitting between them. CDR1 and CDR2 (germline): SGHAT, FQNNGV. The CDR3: CASLSGDLISKNIQYF. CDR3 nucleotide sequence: TGTGCCAGCCTTTCGGGTGATTTGATTTCCAAAAACATTCAGTACTTC.

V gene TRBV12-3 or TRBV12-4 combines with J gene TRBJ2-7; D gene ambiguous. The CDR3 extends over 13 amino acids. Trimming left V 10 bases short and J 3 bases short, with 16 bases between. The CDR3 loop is CATKETGDYEQYF. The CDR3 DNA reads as TGTGCCACCAAGGAGACGGGCGACTACGAGCAGTACTTC.

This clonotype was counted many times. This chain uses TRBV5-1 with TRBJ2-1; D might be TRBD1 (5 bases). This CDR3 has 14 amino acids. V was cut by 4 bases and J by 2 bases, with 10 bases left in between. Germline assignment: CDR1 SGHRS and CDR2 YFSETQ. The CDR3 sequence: CASSSTGPYNEQFF. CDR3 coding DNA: TGCGCCAGCAGCAGTACAGGTCCCTACAATGAGCAGTTCTTC.

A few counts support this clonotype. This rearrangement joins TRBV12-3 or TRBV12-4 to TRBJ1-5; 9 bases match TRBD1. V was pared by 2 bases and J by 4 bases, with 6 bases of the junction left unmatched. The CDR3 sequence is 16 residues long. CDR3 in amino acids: CASSLLGQGRNQPQHF. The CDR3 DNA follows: TGTGCCAGCAGTTTACTGGGACAGGGTCGAAATCAGCCCCAGCATTTT.

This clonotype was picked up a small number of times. This chain's CDR3 is CASRTGLQQFF. The CDR3 coding sequence is TGTGCCAGCAGAACCGGGCTGCAGCAGTTCTTC. The chain combines TRBV6-2 or TRBV6-3 with TRBJ2-1; D unresolved. Trimming took 6 bases from V and 11 from J, leaving 11 bases between them. Germline loops: CDR1 MNHEY, CDR2 SVGEGT. The length of the CDR3 is 11 residues.

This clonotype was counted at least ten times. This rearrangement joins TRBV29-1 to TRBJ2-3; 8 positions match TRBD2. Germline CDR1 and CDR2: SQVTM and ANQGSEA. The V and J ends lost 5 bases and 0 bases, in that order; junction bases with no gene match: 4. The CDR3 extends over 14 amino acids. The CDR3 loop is CSVSSGGSTDTQYF. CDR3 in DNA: TGCAGCGTTTCCTCGGGAGGGAGCACAGATACGCAGTATTTT.

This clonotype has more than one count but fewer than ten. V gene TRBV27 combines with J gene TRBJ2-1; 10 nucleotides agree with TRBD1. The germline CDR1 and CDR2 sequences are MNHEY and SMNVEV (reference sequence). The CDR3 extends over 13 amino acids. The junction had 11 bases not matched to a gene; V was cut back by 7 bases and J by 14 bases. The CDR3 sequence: CASKGWTGQGKFF. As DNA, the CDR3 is TGTGCCAGCAAGGGTTGGACGGGACAGGGGAAGTTCTTC.

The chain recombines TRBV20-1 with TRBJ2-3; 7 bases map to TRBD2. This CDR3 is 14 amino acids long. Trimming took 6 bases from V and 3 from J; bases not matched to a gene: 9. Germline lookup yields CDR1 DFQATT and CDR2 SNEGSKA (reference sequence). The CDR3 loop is CSARGGSGTDTQYF. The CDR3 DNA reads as TGCAGTGCGCGGGGCGGGAGTGGGACAGATACGCAGTATTTT.

The CDR3 sequence: CASSDRTSSTDTQYF. In DNA, the CDR3 is TGCGCCAGCAGTGATCGTACTTCTAGCACAGATACGCAGTATTTT. This chain connects TRBV10-1 to TRBJ2-3; no clear D. Per germline, CDR1 WNHNN and CDR2 SYGVQD (reference sequence). The CDR3 extends over 15 amino acids. Trimming shortened V by 3 bases and J by 0 bases, and 10 bases separated the two germline ends.

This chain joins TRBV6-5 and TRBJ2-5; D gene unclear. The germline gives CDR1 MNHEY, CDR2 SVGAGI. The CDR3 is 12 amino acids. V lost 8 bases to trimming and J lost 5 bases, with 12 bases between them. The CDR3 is CASGHPSETQYF. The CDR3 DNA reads TGTGCCAGCGGGCACCCCTCTGAGACCCAGTACTTC.

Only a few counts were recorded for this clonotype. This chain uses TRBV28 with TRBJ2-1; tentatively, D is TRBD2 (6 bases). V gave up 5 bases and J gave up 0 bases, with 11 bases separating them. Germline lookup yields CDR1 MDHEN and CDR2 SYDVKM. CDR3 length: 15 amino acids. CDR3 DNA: TGTGCCAGCAGTCCACCCGGGAGCTCCTACAATGAGCAGTTCTTC. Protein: CASSPPGSSYNEQFF.

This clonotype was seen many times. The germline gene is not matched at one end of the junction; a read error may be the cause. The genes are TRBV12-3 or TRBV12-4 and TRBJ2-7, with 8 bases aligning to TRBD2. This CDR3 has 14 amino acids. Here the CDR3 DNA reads TGCGCCAGCAGCCCCCGGGGGGGCTCCTACGAGCAGTACTTC. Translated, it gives CASSPRGGSYEQYF.

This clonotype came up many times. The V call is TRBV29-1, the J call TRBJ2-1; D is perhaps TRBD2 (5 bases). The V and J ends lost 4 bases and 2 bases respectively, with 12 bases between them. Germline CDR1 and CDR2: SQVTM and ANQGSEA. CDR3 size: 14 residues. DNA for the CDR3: TGCAGCGTTGTAGTCGGGATGACCTACAATGAGCAGTTCTTC. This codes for CSVVVGMTYNEQFF.

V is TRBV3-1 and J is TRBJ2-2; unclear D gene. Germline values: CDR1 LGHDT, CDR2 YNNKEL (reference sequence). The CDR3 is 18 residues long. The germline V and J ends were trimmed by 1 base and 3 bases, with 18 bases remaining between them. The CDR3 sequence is CASSQAFGPSGHTGELFF. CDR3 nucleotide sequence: TGTGCCAGCAGCCAAGCTTTTGGCCCCTCGGGCCACACCGGGGAGCTGTTTTTT.

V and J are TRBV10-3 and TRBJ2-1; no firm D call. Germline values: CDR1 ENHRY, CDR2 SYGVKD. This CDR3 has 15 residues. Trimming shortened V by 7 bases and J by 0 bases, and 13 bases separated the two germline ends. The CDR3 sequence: CAITPDFTSYNEQFF. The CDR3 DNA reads TGTGCCATCACCCCAGACTTCACCTCCTACAATGAGCAGTTCTTC.

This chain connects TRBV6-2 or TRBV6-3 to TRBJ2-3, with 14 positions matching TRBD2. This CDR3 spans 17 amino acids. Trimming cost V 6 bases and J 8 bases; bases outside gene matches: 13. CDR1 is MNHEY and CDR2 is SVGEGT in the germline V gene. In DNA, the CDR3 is TGTGCCAGCAGCACCGGGACTAGCGGGGGCCCGCAGGGTACGCAGTATTTT. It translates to CASSTGTSGGPQGTQYF.

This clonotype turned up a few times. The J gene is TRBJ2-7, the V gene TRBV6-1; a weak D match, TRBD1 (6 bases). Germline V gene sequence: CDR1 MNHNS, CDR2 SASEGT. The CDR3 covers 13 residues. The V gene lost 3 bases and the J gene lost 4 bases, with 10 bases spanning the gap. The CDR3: CASSDGTRYEQYV. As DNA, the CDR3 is TGTGCCAGCAGTGATGGGACAAGGTACGAGCAGTACGTC.

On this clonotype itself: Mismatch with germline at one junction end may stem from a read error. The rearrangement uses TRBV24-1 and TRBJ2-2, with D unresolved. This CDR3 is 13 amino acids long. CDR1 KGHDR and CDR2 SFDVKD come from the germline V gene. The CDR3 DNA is TGTGCCACCAGTGTGCCGAACGCCGGGGAGCTGTTTTTT. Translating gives CATSVPNAGELFF.

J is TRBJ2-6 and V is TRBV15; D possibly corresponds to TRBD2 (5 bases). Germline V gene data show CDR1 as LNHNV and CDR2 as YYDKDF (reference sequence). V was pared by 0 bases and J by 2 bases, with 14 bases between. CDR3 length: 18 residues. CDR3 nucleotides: TGTGCCACCAGCAGAGAAGGAGGAGGTGCCGCTGGGGCCAACGTCCTGACTTTC. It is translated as CATSREGGGAAGANVLTF.

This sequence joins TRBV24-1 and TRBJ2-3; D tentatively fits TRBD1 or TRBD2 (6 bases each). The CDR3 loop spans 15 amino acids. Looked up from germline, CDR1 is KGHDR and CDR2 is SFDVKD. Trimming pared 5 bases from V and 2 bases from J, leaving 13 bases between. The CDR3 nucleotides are TGTGCCACCAGTGCGGGGGCGCCCCCCACAGATACGCAGTATTTT. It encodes CATSAGAPPTDTQYF.

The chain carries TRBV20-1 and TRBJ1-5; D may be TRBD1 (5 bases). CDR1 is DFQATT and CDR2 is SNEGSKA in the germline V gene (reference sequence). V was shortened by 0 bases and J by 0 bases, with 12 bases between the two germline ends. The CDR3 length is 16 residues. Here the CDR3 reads CSARDSAGTSNQPQHF. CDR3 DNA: TGCAGTGCTAGAGATTCGGCAGGGACTAGCAATCAGCCCCAGCATTTT.

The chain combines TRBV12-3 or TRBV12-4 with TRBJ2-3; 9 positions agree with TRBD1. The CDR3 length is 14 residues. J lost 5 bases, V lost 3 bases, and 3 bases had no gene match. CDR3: CASSFGDREDTQYF. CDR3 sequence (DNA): TGTGCCAGCAGTTTTGGGGACAGGGAAGATACGCAGTATTTT.